The next 32 T cell receptor beta chains were all read from a single sample in a study of cytomegalovirus exposure and HLA in healthy donors. Both 60 Vbeta primers and 13 Jbeta primers went into the PCR. Clones were sequenced by immunoSEQ multiplex PCR, and TCRdb holds only the in-frame ones, with some missing. The data show 210,000 or so clones, with 70% to 90% seen just once and roughly 0.26% held by the top ten. Specimen: PBMCs. Receptor source: a girl aged 2 to 10 in good health and CMV-seronegative.

This chain links TRBV9 with TRBJ1-4; TRBD1 is a possible D gene (5 bases). This CDR3 region has 13 residues. Germline CDR1 reads SGDLS; CDR2 reads YYNGEE. Trimming removed 8 bases at V and 4 bases at J, with 12 bases between. As DNA, the CDR3 is TGTGCCAGTTCGACAGACCATAATGAAAAACTGTTTTTT. Its protein is CASSTDHNEKLFF.

The rearrangement links TRBV10-3 to TRBJ2-7; maybe TRBD1 (5 bases). Germline CDR1 is ENHRY and CDR2 is SYGVKD. This CDR3 comprises 12 residues. V shed 0 bases and J shed 6 bases, with 6 bases lying between them. CDR3 nucleotides: TGTGCCATCAGTGAGTCGACAGCCGAGCAGTACTTC. It yields the protein CAISESTAEQYF.

The chain uses TRBV29-1 and TRBJ1-3; 9 bases line up with TRBD1. The CDR3 sequence is 15 residues long. The V gene's germline CDR1 is SQVTM and CDR2 ANQGSEA. V gave up 2 bases and J gave up 5 bases; unmatched junction bases: 7. The chain's CDR3 is CSVERRQGDRNTIYF. As DNA, the CDR3 is TGCAGCGTTGAAAGGCGACAGGGGGATAGAAACACCATATATTTT.

The genes are TRBV7-9 and TRBJ1-5; D is perhaps TRBD1 (6 bases). The germline V gene has CDR1 SEHNR and CDR2 FQNEAQ (reference sequence). The V end lost 8 bases, the J end lost 2 bases, and 16 bases lay between the germline ends. This CDR3 comprises 15 residues. The CDR3 sequence: CASGGAGGRNQPQHF. The CDR3 nucleotides are TGTGCCAGCGGGGGGGCAGGCGGACGCAATCAGCCCCAGCATTTT.

The chain is built from TRBV30 and TRBJ1-5, with a possible D match to TRBD1 (5 bases). The CDR3 extends over 15 amino acids. Between the trimmed V and J ends, which lost 0 bases and 7 bases, there was a span of 16 bases. Per germline, CDR1 GTSNPN and CDR2 SVGIG (reference sequence). In DNA, the CDR3 is TGTGCCTGGAGTGTGGGGGGGACGGGGGGGCAGCCCCAGCATTTT. The encoded protein is CAWSVGGTGGQPQHF.

V usage is TRBV5-6 and J usage is TRBJ2-7; 7 nucleotides line up with TRBD1. V was pared by 2 bases and J by 3 bases, with 11 bases of the junction left unmatched. The CDR3 is 16 amino acids. CDR1 SGHDT and CDR2 YYEEEE come from the germline V gene. CDR3 DNA: TGTGCCAGCAGCTTTATGTCGGGACAGACCATCTACGAGCAGTACTTC. Its protein product is CASSFMSGQTIYEQYF.

The chain carries TRBV7-2 and TRBJ2-7, with 10 bases aligning to TRBD1. The CDR3 spans 14 residues. The germline CDR1 and CDR2 sequences are SGHTA and FQGNSA. Trimming removed 4 bases from V and 3 bases from J; junction bases left unmatched: 3. The CDR3 loop is CASSSRTGGYEQYF. CDR3 DNA sequence: TGTGCCAGCAGCTCCCGGACAGGGGGCTACGAGCAGTACTTC.

The table lists this clone with a count of one. The chain joins TRBV5-4 to TRBJ1-1; TRBD1 matches at 7 bases. The germline V gene has CDR1 SGHNT and CDR2 YYREEE (reference sequence). This CDR3 comprises 16 residues. V trimming: 5 bases; J trimming: 6 bases; junction bases outside the gene matches: 16. DNA for the CDR3: TGTGCCAGCAGACCGATAGAGGGGGCGTGGATCGCTGAAGCTTTCTTT. Its translation: CASRPIEGAWIAEAFF.

The chain is built from TRBV28 and TRBJ2-1; 9 bases agree with TRBD1. The CDR3 consists of 13 residues. V dropped 10 bases and J dropped 3; count of bases not matched to a gene: 4. Germline assignment: CDR1 MDHEN and CDR2 SYDVKM. The CDR3 here is CATKTGGYNEQFF. The CDR3 DNA reads as TGTGCCACCAAGACAGGGGGCTACAATGAGCAGTTCTTC.

This clone has more than one count but fewer than ten. The chain links TRBV6-5 to TRBJ2-1; TRBD2 matches 8 bases. In germline, CDR1 is MNHEY, CDR2 SVGAGI. V was clipped by 2 bases and J by 6 bases; unmatched bases: 0. The CDR3 extends over 13 amino acids. CDR3 residues: CASSYGTSNEQFF. CDR3 nucleotide sequence: TGTGCCAGCAGTTACGGGACTAGCAATGAGCAGTTCTTC.

The rearrangement links TRBV5-1 to TRBJ2-7; D might be TRBD2 (6 bases). The CDR3 consists of 16 residues. V lost 0 bases to trimming and J lost 2 bases, with 15 bases between them. Germline V gives CDR1 SGHRS, CDR2 YFSETQ. CDR3 nucleotide sequence: TGCGCCAGCAGCTTGGGAGGCGGGACTGTAACCTACGAGCAGTACTTC. This encodes CASSLGGGTVTYEQYF.

The gene calls are TRBV7-3 and TRBJ1-1; 7 bases map to TRBD1. Germline-derived CDR1 and CDR2 are SGHTA and FQGTGA. CDR3 size: 13 residues. Trimming cost V 3 bases and J 3 bases; bases outside gene matches: 1. The CDR3 protein is CASSLGQYTEAFF. DNA of the CDR3: TGTGCCAGCAGCTTGGGACAGTACACTGAAGCTTTCTTT.

V gene TRBV5-4 combines with J gene TRBJ2-5; D uncertain. There are 14 residues in the CDR3. The V gene lost 3 bases and the J gene lost 3 bases, with 12 bases spanning the gap. Germline V gene sequence: CDR1 SGHNT, CDR2 YYREEE (reference sequence). The DNA for the CDR3 is TGTGCCAGCAGCTCCGCCCACCGAGAAGAGACCCAGTACTTC. It encodes CASSSAHREETQYF.

The chain recombines TRBV28 with TRBJ1-4, with 8 bases lining up with TRBD1. The J segment lost 7 bases and the V segment lost 7 bases, leaving 8 bases of the junction unmatched. Per germline, CDR1 MDHEN and CDR2 SYDVKM. The CDR3 spans 14 residues. The CDR3 DNA sequence: TGTGCCAGCAAACGGGACAGGCAAATTGAAAAACTGTTTTTT. Residues: CASKRDRQIEKLFF.

The table lists this clone with a count of one. V and J are TRBV19 and TRBJ2-3; D might be TRBD2 (5 bases). In germline, CDR1 is LNHDA, CDR2 SQIVND (reference sequence). Trimming took 7 bases from V and 1 from J, leaving 9 bases between them. The CDR3 contains 13 residues. The CDR3 region is CASKWGGTDTQYF. CDR3 DNA sequence: TGTGCCAGTAAGTGGGGAGGCACAGATACGCAGTATTTT.

This clone was counted a single time. This same CDR3 is encoded by further DNA sequences in the sample. CDR3 nucleotide sequence: TGTGCCAGCAGTTTCAGGGGGAACACTGAAGCTTTCTTT. Residues: CASSFRGNTEAFF. The chain employs TRBV27 and TRBJ1-1; weak D call: TRBD1 (6 bases). Germline CDR1 is MNHEY and CDR2 is SMNVEV (reference sequence). CDR3 length: 13 residues. The ends were cut back, 3 bases at V and 1 base at J, with 6 bases in the middle.

The chain carries TRBV7-9 and TRBJ1-2; the D is unclear. The CDR3 runs to 12 residues. V lost 5 bases and J 5 bases, leaving 9 bases between the germline ends. Germline V lookup: CDR1 SEHNR, CDR2 FQNEAQ (reference sequence). The CDR3 sequence is CASSHVEYGYTF. The CDR3 nucleotides read TGTGCCAGCAGCCACGTAGAATATGGCTACACCTTC.

The V gene is TRBV15, the J gene TRBJ1-2; 8 nucleotides agree with TRBD1. CDR3 length: 14 residues. Germline-derived CDR1 and CDR2 are LNHNV and YYDKDF (reference sequence). V dropped 0 bases and J dropped 3; count of bases not matched to a gene: 0. The DNA of the CDR3 is TGTGCCACCAGCAGAGACAGGGGGCACTATGGCTACACCTTC. This codes for CATSRDRGHYGYTF.

The chain recombines TRBV2 with TRBJ2-3; a possible D gene is TRBD1 (6 bases). V dropped 10 bases and J dropped 8 bases, with 22 bases sitting between them. The CDR3 is 14 residues long. Germline V lookup: CDR1 SNHLY, CDR2 FYNNEI. The CDR3 nucleotides read TGTGCCACCCACAGGGCTCTTGACATGGGTACGCAGTATTTT. This codes for CATHRALDMGTQYF.

This clone showed up just a few times. The rearrangement joins TRBV10-3 to TRBJ1-1; D possibly corresponds to TRBD1 (5 bases). Trimming cost V 4 bases and J 1 base, with 10 bases left between them. The CDR3 runs to 14 residues. The germline CDR1 and CDR2 sequences are ENHRY and SYGVKD. The CDR3: CAISVEGPNTEAFF. CDR3 bases: TGTGCCATCAGTGTGGAGGGACCGAACACTGAAGCTTTCTTT.

The chain uses TRBV7-9 and TRBJ1-5; 8 nucleotides match TRBD1. This CDR3 has 16 residues. Germline assignment: CDR1 SEHNR and CDR2 FQNEAQ (reference sequence). V was pared by 4 bases and J by 4 bases, with 9 bases of the junction left unmatched. Here the CDR3 reads CASSYFGQGLNQPQHF. The CDR3 DNA sequence: TGTGCCAGCAGCTATTTCGGACAGGGCTTGAATCAGCCCCAGCATTTT.

V is TRBV9 and J is TRBJ1-3; D gene ambiguous. V lost 4 bases and J 2 bases, leaving 10 bases between the germline ends. Per the germline V gene, CDR1 is SGDLS and CDR2 is YYNGEE. The CDR3 runs to 14 residues. The CDR3 reads CASSPRGTGNTIYF. CDR3 nucleotide sequence: TGTGCCAGCAGCCCCCGGGGTACTGGAAACACCATATATTTT.

This clone was picked up one time. This chain connects TRBV21-1 to TRBJ2-2; TRBD1, as called in the table, went unchecked against the DNA. TRBV21-1 is noted as a pseudogene. The CDR3 loop spans 14 amino acids. The CDR3: CASHRECGTGELFF. The CDR3 DNA reads as TGTGCCAGCCACAGGGAGTGTGGCACCGGGGAGCTGTTTTTT.

The J gene is TRBJ2-7, the V gene TRBV11-2; 13 bases are a match to TRBD2. Trimming took 5 bases from V and 2 from J; bases not matched to a gene: 3. Germline-derived CDR1 and CDR2 are SGHAT and FQNNGV. The CDR3 is 15 residues long. The DNA for the CDR3 is TGTGCCAGCAGCAGGGGACTAGCGGGGACCTACGAGCAGTACTTC. It translates to CASSRGLAGTYEQYF.

This clone has just a few counts. The V gene is TRBV5-4, the J gene TRBJ1-1; D not certain. The CDR3 is made up of 15 amino acids. Trimming shortened V by 3 bases and J by 3 bases, and 15 bases separated the two germline ends. The germline V gene encodes CDR1 SGHNT and CDR2 YYREEE (reference sequence). CDR3: CASSSRRWQDTEAFF. DNA of the CDR3: TGTGCCAGCAGCTCCCGGCGGTGGCAAGACACTGAAGCTTTCTTT.

J is TRBJ2-2 and V is TRBV5-6, with 7 bases that match TRBD2. The V and J ends lost 4 bases and 4 bases, in that order; junction bases with no gene match: 10. From germline, CDR1 is SGHDT and CDR2 YYEEEE. CDR3 length equals 16 residues. CDR3 in amino acids: CASSTKRGRGTGELFF. The CDR3, as DNA: TGTGCCAGCAGCACTAAACGGGGGAGGGGCACCGGGGAGCTGTTTTTT.

The rearrangement links TRBV5-1 to TRBJ2-2; 11 bases line up with TRBD2. The CDR3 spans 19 residues. Germline trimming cut 0 bases from V and 3 bases from J; bases unmatched to any gene: 10. Germline V gene data show CDR1 as SGHRS and CDR2 as YFSETQ. This CDR3 is CASSLVFSGGAGDTGELFF. The CDR3 DNA sequence: TGCGCCAGCAGCTTGGTCTTTAGCGGGGGGGCCGGTGACACCGGGGAGCTGTTTTTT.

The chain links TRBV4-1 to TRBJ2-1, with a weak D call TRBD2 (5 bases). The V end was cut by 0 bases, the J end by 0 bases, with 12 bases between. This CDR3 has 17 residues. Germline V gene lookup returns CDR1 MGHRA and CDR2 YSYEKL. The CDR3: CASSQDKSGSSYNEQFF. CDR3 coding DNA: TGCGCCAGCAGCCAAGATAAAAGCGGCAGCTCCTACAATGAGCAGTTCTTC.

The V and J genes are TRBV5-1 and TRBJ2-3; D is perhaps TRBD2 (6 bases). Germline CDR1 reads SGHRS; CDR2 reads YFSETQ. The length of the CDR3 is 13 residues. The V end lost 3 bases, the J end lost 1 base, and 6 bases lay between the germline ends. The CDR3 nucleotides read TGCGCCAGCAGCTGGAGGGGCACAGATACGCAGTATTTT. This codes for CASSWRGTDTQYF.

The CDR3 spells CASSPQDRVRTEAFF. The DNA of the CDR3 is TGTGCCAGCTCACCCCAGGACAGGGTTCGGACTGAAGCTTTCTTT. The genes are TRBV18 and TRBJ1-1, with TRBD1 matching 8 bases. Trimming at V came to 3 bases and at J to 5 bases, leaving 8 bases not matched to a gene. CDR3 length: 15 residues. Germline V gene data show CDR1 as KGHSH and CDR2 as LQKENI.

The genes are TRBV9 and TRBJ1-2, with 9 nucleotides matching TRBD1. J gave up 6 bases and V 4 bases, and 4 bases lay outside the gene matches. The V gene's germline CDR1 is SGDLS and CDR2 YYNGEE. The CDR3 sequence is 13 residues long. CDR3 bases: TGTGCCAGCAGCCTGGGACAGGGAGATGGCTACACCTTC. The encoded protein is CASSLGQGDGYTF.

V and J are TRBV27 and TRBJ1-2; TRBD1 matches at 8 bases. After removal of 4 bases from V and 5 bases from J, the junction contained 9 bases not matched to a gene. Germline V gene lookup returns CDR1 MNHEY and CDR2 SMNVEV (reference sequence). This CDR3 has 15 residues. CDR3 loop: CASSSSRTGMYGYTF. The CDR3 nucleotides read TGTGCCAGCAGTTCCTCCCGGACAGGGATGTATGGCTACACCTTC.